The sequence of this TCR beta chain was determined in a study of T cell repertoires in cytomegalovirus infection. On the study more broadly: Recently identified HLA-C-restricted CMV epitopes and well-studied HLA-B-restricted CMV epitopes were used by the study. Public TCR beta signature analysis indicated the presence of both CMV infection and matching HLA type. Study-level findings and limits: Dominating the ex vivo response were TCR beta clonotypes that were CMV-specific and HLA-C-restricted. Individuals carrying CMV plus the relevant HLA were identified by cumulative frequency of public TCR beta families.

The V end was cut by 1 base, the J end by 3 bases, with 3 bases between. The CDR3 runs to 12 residues. From germline, CDR1 is MDHEN and CDR2 SYDVKM. About this clonotype: The target antigen is unknown.

TCRdb fed the reads into MiXCR, producing one record per CDR3 protein. The sample gives 750,000 to 950,000 distinct CDR3 sequences, under 35% of which show up once; around 13% is in the top ten. The chain combines TRBV28 with TRBJ1-1; D unclear. This TCR was sampled from a human donor in good health (CMV status not recorded). Some clones in this sample may be carry-over from other donors' samples. The specimen comprised cultured CD8+ T cells from PBMCs, sampled from culture after CMV antigen stimulation. This CDR3 reads CASSLFDTEAFF. The DNA for the CDR3 is TGTGCCAGCAGTTTATTTGACACTGAAGCTTTCTTT.